This TCR beta chain comes out of a study of T-cell reconstitution after alpha-beta-depleted transplantation in children. The J segment lost 3 bases and the V segment lost 4 bases, leaving 6 bases of the junction unmatched. Per germline, CDR1 SGHKS and CDR2 YYEKEE (reference sequence). This CDR3 has 16 amino acids. TCRbeta library construction was performed incorporating unique molecular identifiers. MiXCR, applied by TCRdb to the PCR reads, yields one record per CDR3 protein. The profile shows some 520,000 distinct CDR3 sequences, 32% of them singletons. The sequencing here drew on PBMCs from the stem cell graft donor, taken from the stem cell graft. The sequence came from a human donor who donated a stem cell graft to a child with aplastic anemia. V gene TRBV5-5 combines with J gene TRBJ2-3; 12 positions agree with TRBD2. The CDR3 DNA sequence: TGTGCCAGCAGCGGACCGGGACTAGCGGGTACAGATACGCAGTATTTT. As protein: CASSGPGLAGTDTQYF.